What follows are 20 T cell receptor beta chains derived from one specimen sequenced in a study of blood T cell repertoires in COVID-19. Some clones are missing from TCRdb's copy, which holds only in-frame ones; the method was immunoSEQ multiplex PCR. The sample has 220,000 or so clones, about 90% seen once. Sequencing was done on a sample of PBMCs or T cells enriched from blood (not recorded which). The origin of the receptors is a man in his fifties who had been exposed to COVID-19.

V is TRBV24-1 and J is TRBJ2-3; D not certain. Germline CDR1 and CDR2: KGHDR and SFDVKD. Trimming left V 2 bases short and J 0 bases short, with 11 bases between. The CDR3 consists of 16 residues. CDR3 sequence reads: CATSDSRGGSTDTQYF. The CDR3 DNA follows: TGTGCCACCAGTGATTCTAGAGGCGGAAGCACAGATACGCAGTATTTT.

CDR3 loop: CASSPIKEIGSRAEKLFF. The DNA of the CDR3 is TGTGCCAGCAGCCCCATAAAAGAGATCGGCAGCAGGGCTGAAAAACTGTTTTTT. The chain couples TRBV7-9 to TRBJ1-4; possibly TRBD1 for D (5 bases). Trimming took 5 bases from V and 7 from J, leaving 26 bases between them. Germline-derived CDR1 and CDR2 are SEHNR and FQNEAQ (reference sequence). This CDR3 comprises 18 residues.

The sample holds one count of this clone. This rearrangement joins TRBV15 to TRBJ2-7; D gene ambiguous. Germline CDR1 reads LNHNV; CDR2 reads YYDKDF (reference sequence). V gave up 1 base and J gave up 0 bases, with 7 bases separating them. The CDR3 runs to 14 residues. CDR3 DNA: TGTGCCACCAGCAGAGTACCACTCTCCTACGAGCAGTACTTC. Its protein is CATSRVPLSYEQYF.

The chain recombines TRBV20-1 with TRBJ1-3; D unresolved. The V end lost 5 bases, the J end lost 4 bases, and 6 bases lay between the germline ends. This CDR3 is 11 amino acids long. Germline V gene data show CDR1 as DFQATT and CDR2 as SNEGSKA (reference sequence). The CDR3 DNA follows: TGCAGTGCTGCGGGGGGAAACACCATATATTTT. Its protein product is CSAAGGNTIYF.

V and J are TRBV11-3 and TRBJ1-5; 10 nucleotides line up with TRBD1. This CDR3 is built from 14 residues. V shed 4 bases and J 7 bases; nucleotides not matched to a gene: 4. CDR1 and CDR2 from the germline V gene are SGHNT and YENEEA. The CDR3 nucleotides are TGTGCCAGCAGCTCGGGGACAGGGGTCCAGCCCCAGCATTTT. This translates into CASSSGTGVQPQHF.

This sequence joins TRBV30 and TRBJ2-1; the D gene is possibly TRBD1 (5 bases). CDR3 length: 12 amino acids. V was pared by 1 base and J by 4 bases, with 5 bases between. Germline V lookup: CDR1 GTSNPN, CDR2 SVGIG (reference sequence). The CDR3 protein is CAWSAGYNEQFF. The CDR3 DNA sequence: TGTGCCTGGAGTGCAGGGTACAATGAGCAGTTCTTC.

V usage is TRBV7-2 and J usage is TRBJ1-1; 7 nucleotides match TRBD1. Per the germline V gene, CDR1 is SGHTA and CDR2 is FQGNSA. The trim removed 5 bases at V and 0 bases at J, leaving 6 bases unmatched. There are 15 residues in the CDR3. This chain's CDR3 is CASSLRDSMNTEAFF. The CDR3 nucleotides are TGTGCCAGCAGCCTCCGGGACAGTATGAACACTGAAGCTTTCTTT.

The chain carries TRBV5-1 and TRBJ1-1; D is uncertain. This CDR3 spans 14 amino acids. V was shortened by 2 bases and J by 6 bases, with 14 bases between the two germline ends. Germline V CDR1 and CDR2: SGHRS, YFSETQ. CDR3 nucleotide sequence: TGCGCCAGCAGCTTAGGAGGAACGGAGTCTGAAGCTTTCTTT. Translation: CASSLGGTESEAFF.

This chain connects TRBV30 to TRBJ1-4; TRBD1 is a possible D gene (5 bases). Between the trimmed V and J ends, which lost 2 bases and 5 bases, there was a span of 15 bases. Per the germline V gene, CDR1 is GTSNPN and CDR2 is SVGIG (reference sequence). This CDR3 has 15 residues. The CDR3 region is CAWSTGRLPNEKLFF. The CDR3 nucleotides read TGTGCCTGGAGTACAGGACGGTTGCCAAATGAAAAACTGTTTTTT.

This clone was seen once. V and J are TRBV5-1 and TRBJ2-1; 7 nucleotides match TRBD1. With V trimmed by 0 bases and J by 7 bases, 7 bases remained unmatched. Germline-derived CDR1 and CDR2 are SGHRS and YFSETQ. CDR3 length equals 15 residues. The CDR3 loop is CASSLEDRAYNEQFF. In DNA, the CDR3 is TGCGCCAGCAGCTTGGAAGACAGGGCATATAATGAGCAGTTCTTC.

This chain joins TRBV29-1 and TRBJ2-3; TRBD2 agrees at 10 bases. Per germline, CDR1 SQVTM and CDR2 ANQGSEA. This CDR3 spans 14 amino acids. With V trimmed by 3 bases and J by 3 bases, 3 bases remained unmatched. CDR3 region: CSVEASGSTDTQYF. In DNA, the CDR3 is TGCAGCGTTGAGGCTAGCGGGAGTACAGATACGCAGTATTTT.

The J gene is TRBJ1-1, the V gene TRBV15; tentatively, D is TRBD1 (6 bases). The CDR3 has 16 residues. Germline V gives CDR1 LNHNV, CDR2 YYDKDF (reference sequence). The ends were cut back, 4 bases at V and 0 bases at J, with 15 bases in the middle. In DNA, the CDR3 is TGTGCCACCAGCAAGGCTCCAGGGGAGATGAACACTGAAGCTTTCTTT. Its protein product is CATSKAPGEMNTEAFF.

The chain uses TRBV7-9 and TRBJ1-2, with 8 bases fitting TRBD1. This CDR3 contains 13 residues. V shed 3 bases, J shed 4 bases, and the junction held 1 base outside the gene matches. Germline lookup yields CDR1 SEHNR and CDR2 FQNEAQ (reference sequence). The CDR3 loop reads CASSLGTGYGYTF. In DNA, the CDR3 is TGTGCCAGCAGCTTGGGGACAGGCTATGGCTACACCTTC.

V is TRBV4-1 and J is TRBJ1-3, with D tentatively TRBD1 (5 bases). Germline loops: CDR1 MGHRA, CDR2 YSYEKL. The CDR3 runs to 16 residues. The V and J ends lost 4 bases and 2 bases respectively, with 15 bases between them. The CDR3 sequence is CASSRTVGLPGNTIYF. CDR3 nucleotide sequence: TGCGCCAGCAGCCGGACGGTGGGGCTTCCTGGAAACACCATATATTTT.

This sequence joins TRBV9 and TRBJ1-6, with TRBD1 matching over 11 bases. Germline V gives CDR1 SGDLS, CDR2 YYNGEE. The CDR3 is 16 amino acids. The V segment lost 4 bases and the J segment 4 bases; nucleotides outside the gene matches: 4. CDR3 region: CASSPGTGGYNSPLHF. The CDR3 DNA follows: TGTGCCAGCAGCCCCGGGACAGGGGGATATAATTCACCCCTCCACTTT.

The chain carries TRBV3-1 (or the pseudogene TRBV3-2) and TRBJ2-7; 9 bases align to TRBD2. CDR1 is LGHDT and CDR2 is YNNKEL in the germline V gene (reference sequence). The CDR3 covers 13 residues. Losses at the gene ends were 1 base for V and 7 bases for J; bases not matched to a gene: 2. The CDR3 DNA reads TGTGCCAGCAGCCAAGGGCTAGCGGGGGAGCAGTACTTC. Its protein product is CASSQGLAGEQYF.

This chain links TRBV7-2 with TRBJ2-2; D is undetermined. CDR1 is SGHTA, CDR2 FQGNSA, per germline. V was clipped by 3 bases and J by 2 bases, with 4 bases between them. The CDR3 runs 13 residues. CDR3 coding DNA: TGTGCCAGCAGCTTTTCTAACACCGGGGAGCTGTTTTTT. Its translation is CASSFSNTGELFF.

This clone was seen just once. The chain uses TRBV20-1 and TRBJ1-4; 9 nucleotides align to TRBD1. This CDR3 is 13 amino acids long. Germline loops: CDR1 DFQATT, CDR2 SNEGSKA (reference sequence). The trim removed 3 bases at V and 7 bases at J, leaving 3 bases unmatched. The CDR3 DNA is TGCAGTGCTAGTACAGGGGGCCGTGAAAAACTGTTTTTT. Translation: CSASTGGREKLFF.

This clone was picked up a small number of times. The chain uses TRBV18 and TRBJ1-2; 9 bases are a match to TRBD1. V was pared by 0 bases and J by 1 base, with 6 bases of the junction left unmatched. CDR3 size: 17 residues. Germline lookup yields CDR1 KGHSH and CDR2 LQKENI. This chain's CDR3 is CASSPPGTGNLNYGYTF. The DNA of the CDR3 is TGTGCCAGCTCACCACCCGGGACAGGGAATCTTAACTATGGCTACACCTTC.

The chain employs TRBV24-1 and TRBJ2-5, with 13 bases matching TRBD2. V dropped 1 base and J dropped 2; count of bases not matched to a gene: 3. CDR3 length: 17 amino acids. Germline CDR1 and CDR2: KGHDR and SFDVKD. The CDR3 spells CATSDLGLAGEQETQYF. The DNA for the CDR3 is TGTGCCACCAGTGATTTAGGACTAGCGGGGGAACAAGAGACCCAGTACTTC.